This TCR beta chain was identified in a study of control samples from healthy donors and cancer patients. V was shortened by 4 bases and J by 6 bases, with 18 bases between the two germline ends. This CDR3 has 15 amino acids. CDR1 LNHDA and CDR2 SQIVND come from the germline V gene (reference sequence). Sequencing was performed with immunoSEQ multiplex PCR; in TCRdb, only in-frame clones are kept and a portion is missing. This table holds about 60,000 clones, 80% to 95% found once. The clonotype was recovered from a man in his forties or fifties with colorectal cancer. This chain links TRBV19 with TRBJ1-1, with D perhaps TRBD1 (6 bases). Sequencing was performed on PBMCs. CDR3 sequence reads: CASSTLTTGYAEAFF. The CDR3 DNA is TGTGCCAGTAGTACCCTAACGACAGGATACGCTGAAGCTTTCTTT.